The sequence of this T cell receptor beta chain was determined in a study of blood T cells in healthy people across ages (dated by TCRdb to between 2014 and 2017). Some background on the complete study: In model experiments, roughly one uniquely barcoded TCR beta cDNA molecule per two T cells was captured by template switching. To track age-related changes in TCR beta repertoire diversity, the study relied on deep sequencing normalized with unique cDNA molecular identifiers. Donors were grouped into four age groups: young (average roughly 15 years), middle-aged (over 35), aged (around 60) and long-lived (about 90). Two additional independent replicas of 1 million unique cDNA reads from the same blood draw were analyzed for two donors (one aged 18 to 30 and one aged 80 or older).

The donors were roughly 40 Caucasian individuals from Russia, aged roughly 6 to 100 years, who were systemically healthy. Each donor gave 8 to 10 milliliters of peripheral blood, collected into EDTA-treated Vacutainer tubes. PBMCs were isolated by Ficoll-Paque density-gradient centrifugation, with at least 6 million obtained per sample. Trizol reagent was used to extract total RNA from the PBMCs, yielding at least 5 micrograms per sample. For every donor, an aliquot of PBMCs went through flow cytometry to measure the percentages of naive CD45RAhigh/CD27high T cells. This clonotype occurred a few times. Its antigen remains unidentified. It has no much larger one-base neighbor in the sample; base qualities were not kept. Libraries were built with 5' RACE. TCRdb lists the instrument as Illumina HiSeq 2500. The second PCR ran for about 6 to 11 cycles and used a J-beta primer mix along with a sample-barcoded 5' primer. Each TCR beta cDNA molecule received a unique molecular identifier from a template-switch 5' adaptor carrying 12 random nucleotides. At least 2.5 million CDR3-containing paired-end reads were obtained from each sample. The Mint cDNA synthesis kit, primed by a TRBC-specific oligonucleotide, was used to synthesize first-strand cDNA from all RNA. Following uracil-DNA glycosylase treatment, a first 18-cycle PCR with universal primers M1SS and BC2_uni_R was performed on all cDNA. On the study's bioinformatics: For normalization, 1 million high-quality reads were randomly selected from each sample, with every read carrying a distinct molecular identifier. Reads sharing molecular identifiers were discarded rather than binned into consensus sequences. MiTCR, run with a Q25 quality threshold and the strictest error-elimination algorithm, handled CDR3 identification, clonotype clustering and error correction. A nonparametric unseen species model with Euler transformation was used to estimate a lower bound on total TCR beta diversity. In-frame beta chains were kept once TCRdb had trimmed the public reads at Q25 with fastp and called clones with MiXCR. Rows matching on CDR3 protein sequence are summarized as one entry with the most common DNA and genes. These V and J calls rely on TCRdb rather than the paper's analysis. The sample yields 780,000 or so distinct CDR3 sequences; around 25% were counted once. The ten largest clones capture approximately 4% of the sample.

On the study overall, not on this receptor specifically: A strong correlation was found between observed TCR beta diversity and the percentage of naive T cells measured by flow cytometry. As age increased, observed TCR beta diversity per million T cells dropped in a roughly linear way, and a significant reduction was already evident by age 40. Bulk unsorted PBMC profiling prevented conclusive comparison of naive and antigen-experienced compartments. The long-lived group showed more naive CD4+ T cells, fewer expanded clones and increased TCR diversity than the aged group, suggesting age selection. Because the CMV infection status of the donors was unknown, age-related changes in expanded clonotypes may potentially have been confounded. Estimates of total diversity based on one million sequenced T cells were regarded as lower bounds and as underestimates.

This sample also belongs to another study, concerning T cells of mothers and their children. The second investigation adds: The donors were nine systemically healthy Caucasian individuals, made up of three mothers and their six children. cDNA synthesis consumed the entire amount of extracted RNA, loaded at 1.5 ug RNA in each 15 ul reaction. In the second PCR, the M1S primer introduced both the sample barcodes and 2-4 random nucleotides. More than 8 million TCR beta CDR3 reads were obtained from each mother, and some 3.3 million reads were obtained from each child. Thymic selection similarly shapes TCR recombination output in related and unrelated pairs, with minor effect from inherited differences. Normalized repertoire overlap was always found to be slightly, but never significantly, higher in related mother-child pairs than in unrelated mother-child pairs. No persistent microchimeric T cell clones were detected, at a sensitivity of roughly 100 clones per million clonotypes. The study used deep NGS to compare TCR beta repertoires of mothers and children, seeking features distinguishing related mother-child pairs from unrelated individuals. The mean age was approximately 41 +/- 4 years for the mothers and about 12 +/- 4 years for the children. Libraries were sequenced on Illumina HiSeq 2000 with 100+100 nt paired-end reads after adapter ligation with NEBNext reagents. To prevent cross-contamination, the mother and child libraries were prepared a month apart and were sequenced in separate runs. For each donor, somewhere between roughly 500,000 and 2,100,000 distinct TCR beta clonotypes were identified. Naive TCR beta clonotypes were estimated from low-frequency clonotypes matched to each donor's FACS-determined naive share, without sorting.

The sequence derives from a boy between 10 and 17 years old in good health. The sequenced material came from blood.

The nucleotides are TGTGCCAGCAGTTTGAGCCCAGCCGATGGCTACACCTTC. Translated, this gives CASSLSPADGYTF. This chain joins TRBV12-3 or TRBV12-4 to TRBJ1-2; no D gene call is confident. V is shortened by 3 bases, J by 6 bases, and the region joining them spans 11 bases. The CDR3 runs 13 residues from the cysteine to the phenylalanine. Only the CDR3 DNA is retained, 39 bases long and in frame from the first base.